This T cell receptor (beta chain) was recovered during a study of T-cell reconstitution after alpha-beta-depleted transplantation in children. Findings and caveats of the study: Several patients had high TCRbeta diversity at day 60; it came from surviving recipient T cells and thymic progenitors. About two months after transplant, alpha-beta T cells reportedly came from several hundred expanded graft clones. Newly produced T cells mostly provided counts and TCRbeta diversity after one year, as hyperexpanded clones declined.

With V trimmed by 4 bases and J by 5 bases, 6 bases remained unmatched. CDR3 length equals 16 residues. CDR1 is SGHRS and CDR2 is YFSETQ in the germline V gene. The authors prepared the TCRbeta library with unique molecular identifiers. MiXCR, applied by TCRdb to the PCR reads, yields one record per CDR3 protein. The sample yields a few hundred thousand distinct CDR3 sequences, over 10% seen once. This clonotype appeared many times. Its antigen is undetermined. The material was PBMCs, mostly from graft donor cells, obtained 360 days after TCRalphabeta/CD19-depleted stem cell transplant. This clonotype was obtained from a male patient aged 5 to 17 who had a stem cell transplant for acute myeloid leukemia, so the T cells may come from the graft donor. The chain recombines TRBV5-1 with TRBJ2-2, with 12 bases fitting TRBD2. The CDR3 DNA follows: TGCGCCAGCAGCCGCGGACTAGCGGGAACAACCGGGGAGCTGTTTTTT. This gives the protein CASSRGLAGTTGELFF. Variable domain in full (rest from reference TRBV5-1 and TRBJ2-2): KAGVTQTPRYLIKTRGQQVTLSCSPISGHRSVSWYQQTPGQGLQFLFEYFSETQRNKGNFPGRFSGRQFSNSRSEMNVSTLELGDSALYLCASSRGLAGTTGELFFGEGSRLTVL.